The present T cell receptor beta chain was sequenced within a study of T cell changes during pregnancy in multiple sclerosis. Profiled with immunoSEQ multiplex PCR; TCRdb holds only in-frame clones, not every one. Of fewer than 65,000 clones listed, 90% to 95% are singletons. Trimming took off 3 bases at V and 3 bases at J, with 9 bases between the two ends. The length of the CDR3 is 13 residues. Germline V gene sequence: CDR1 SEHNR, CDR2 FQNEAQ (reference sequence). The material sequenced was peripheral blood, taken before pregnancy. This receptor was obtained from a female donor with multiple sclerosis, enrolled in a pregnancy study. V and J are TRBV7-9 and TRBJ2-7; a weak D match, TRBD2 (5 bases). The CDR3 spells CASSFWAGYEQYF. As DNA, the CDR3 is TGTGCCAGCAGCTTTTGGGCGGGCTACGAGCAGTACTTC.